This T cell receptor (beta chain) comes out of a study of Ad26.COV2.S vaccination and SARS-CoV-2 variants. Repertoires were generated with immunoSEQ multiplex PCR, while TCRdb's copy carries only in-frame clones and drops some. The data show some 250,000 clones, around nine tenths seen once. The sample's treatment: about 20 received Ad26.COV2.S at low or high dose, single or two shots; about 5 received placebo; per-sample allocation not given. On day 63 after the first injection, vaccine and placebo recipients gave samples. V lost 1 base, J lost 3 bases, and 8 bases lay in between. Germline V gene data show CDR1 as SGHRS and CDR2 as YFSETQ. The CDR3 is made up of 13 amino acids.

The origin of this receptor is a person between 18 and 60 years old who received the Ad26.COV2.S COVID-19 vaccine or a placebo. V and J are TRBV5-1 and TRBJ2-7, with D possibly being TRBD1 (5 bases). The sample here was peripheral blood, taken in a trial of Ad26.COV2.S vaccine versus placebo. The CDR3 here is CASSLYDSYEQYF. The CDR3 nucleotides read TGCGCCAGCAGCTTGTACGACAGCTACGAGCAGTACTTC.